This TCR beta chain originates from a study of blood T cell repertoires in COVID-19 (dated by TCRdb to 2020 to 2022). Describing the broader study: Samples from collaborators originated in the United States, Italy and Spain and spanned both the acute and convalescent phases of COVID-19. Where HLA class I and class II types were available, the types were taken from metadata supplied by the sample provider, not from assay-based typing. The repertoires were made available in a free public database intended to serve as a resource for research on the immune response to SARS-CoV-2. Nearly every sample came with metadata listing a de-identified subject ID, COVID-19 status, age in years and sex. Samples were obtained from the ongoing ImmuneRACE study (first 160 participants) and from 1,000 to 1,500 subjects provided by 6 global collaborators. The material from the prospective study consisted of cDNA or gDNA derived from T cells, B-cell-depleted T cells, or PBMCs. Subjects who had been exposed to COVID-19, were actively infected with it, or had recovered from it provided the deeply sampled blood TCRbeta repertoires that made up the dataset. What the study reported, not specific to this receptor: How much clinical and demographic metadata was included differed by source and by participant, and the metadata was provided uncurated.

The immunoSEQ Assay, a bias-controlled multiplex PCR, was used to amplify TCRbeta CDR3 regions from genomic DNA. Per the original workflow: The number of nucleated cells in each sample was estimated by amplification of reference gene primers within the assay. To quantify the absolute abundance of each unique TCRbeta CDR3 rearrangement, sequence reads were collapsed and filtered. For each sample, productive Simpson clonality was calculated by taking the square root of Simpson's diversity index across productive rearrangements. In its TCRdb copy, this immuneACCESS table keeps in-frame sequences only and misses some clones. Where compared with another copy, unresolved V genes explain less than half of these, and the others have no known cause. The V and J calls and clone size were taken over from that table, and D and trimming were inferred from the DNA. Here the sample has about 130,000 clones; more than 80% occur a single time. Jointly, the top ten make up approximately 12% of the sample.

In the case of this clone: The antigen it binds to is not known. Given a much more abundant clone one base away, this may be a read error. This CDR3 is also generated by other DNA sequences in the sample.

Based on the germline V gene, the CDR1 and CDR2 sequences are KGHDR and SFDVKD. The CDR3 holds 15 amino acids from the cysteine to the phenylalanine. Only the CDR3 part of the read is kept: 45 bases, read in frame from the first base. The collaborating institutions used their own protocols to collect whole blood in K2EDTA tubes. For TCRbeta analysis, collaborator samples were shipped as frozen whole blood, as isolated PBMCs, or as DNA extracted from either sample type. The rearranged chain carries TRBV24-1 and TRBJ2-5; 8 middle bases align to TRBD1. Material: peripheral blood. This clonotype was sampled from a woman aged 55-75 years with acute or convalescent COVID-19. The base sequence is TGTGCCACCAGCGATTTGAACAGGGGGTACGAGACCCAGTACTTC. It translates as CATSDLNRGYETQYF.